Below, 22 T cell receptor beta chains from the same sample are listed, as sequenced in a study of cytotoxic CD8 clonotypes in ibrutinib-treated CLL. Data came from immunoSEQ multiplex PCR; TCRdb stores just in-frame clones and leaves some out. Seen here are about 130,000 clones, over 60% observed once, and the top ten hold 9.5% to 15%. Sample: PBMCs, taken after 12 months of ibrutinib treatment. These receptors all stem from a human donor with chronic lymphocytic leukemia.

There are a few counts of this clone. The chain is built from TRBV2 and TRBJ2-3; 9 nucleotides align to TRBD2. The CDR3 has 14 residues. Germline values: CDR1 SNHLY, CDR2 FYNNEI. V trimming: 5 bases; J trimming: 5 bases; junction bases outside the gene matches: 5. The CDR3 protein is CASSLAGRGDTQYF. DNA for the CDR3: TGTGCCAGCAGTCTAGCGGGACGGGGAGATACGCAGTATTTT. The entire variable domain, with the rest obtained from reference TRBV2 and TRBJ2-3, is as follows: EPEVTQTPSHQVTQMGQEVILRCVPISNHLYFYWYRQILGQKVEFLVSFYNNEISEKSEIFDDQFSVERPDGSNFTLKIRSTKLEDSAMYFCASSLAGRGDTQYFGPGTRLTVL.

This clone has just one count. The J gene is TRBJ2-1, the V gene TRBV7-2; 7 nucleotides line up with TRBD2. The CDR3 is 16 amino acids. Unmatched junction bases numbered 9, after V lost 5 bases and J lost 2 bases. Germline V gives CDR1 SGHTA, CDR2 FQGNSA. CDR3 DNA: TGTGCCAGCAGCGCCGTTTGGCGGGAGCCCTACAATGAGCAGTTCTTC. This translates into CASSAVWREPYNEQFF.

This chain links TRBV7-9 with TRBJ2-7; TRBD1 aligns across 8 bases. Germline assignment: CDR1 SEHNR and CDR2 FQNEAQ (reference sequence). V gave up 4 bases and J gave up 4 bases; unmatched junction bases: 3. The CDR3 is 13 residues long. The CDR3 region has the DNA TGTGCCAGCAGCTGGACAGGGAGGTACGAGCAGTACTTC. It codes for CASSWTGRYEQYF.

This chain links TRBV18 with TRBJ2-1; D gene ambiguous. V was trimmed by 2 bases and J by 9 bases, leaving 14 bases between them. Looked up from germline, CDR1 is KGHSH and CDR2 is LQKENI. CDR3 length: 14 amino acids. The CDR3 loop reads CASSPTMLAGEQFF. The DNA for the CDR3 is TGTGCCAGCTCACCAACTATGTTAGCTGGTGAGCAGTTCTTC. The variable domain in full, with the rest retrieved from reference TRBV18 and TRBJ2-1, is NAGVMQNPRHLVRRRGQEARLRCSPMKGHSHVYWYRQLPEEGLKFMVYLQKENIIDESGMPKERFSAEFPKEGPSILRIQQVVRGDSAAYFCASSPTMLAGEQFFGPGTRLTVL.

V and J are TRBV5-1 and TRBJ2-1; TRBD2 matches 14 bases. Germline CDR1 reads SGHRS; CDR2 reads YFSETQ. This CDR3 spans 17 amino acids. V was clipped by 2 bases and J by 6 bases; unmatched bases: 7. CDR3 sequence (DNA): TGCGCCAGCAGCTTCGGACTAGCGGGAGGAGTAGGCAATGAGCAGTTCTTC. The encoded protein is CASSFGLAGGVGNEQFF.

This clone was seen just once. The chain couples TRBV27 to TRBJ2-1; D is ambiguous. Trimming cost V 6 bases and J 0 bases, with 15 bases left between them. CDR1 and CDR2 (germline): MNHEY, SMNVEV (reference sequence). The CDR3 has 16 residues. DNA for the CDR3: TGTGCCAGCAGCGACCTGTGGGGAAGCTCCTACAATGAGCAGTTCTTC. Residues: CASSDLWGSSYNEQFF.

V and J are TRBV18 and TRBJ1-5, with 11 bases lining up with TRBD1. With 0 bases clipped from V and 7 bases from J, the junction kept 2 bases outside the gene matches. The CDR3 has 15 amino acids. Per the germline V gene, CDR1 is KGHSH and CDR2 is LQKENI. The CDR3: CASSPPGQGGQPQHF. The CDR3 region has the DNA TGTGCCAGCTCACCACCGGGACAGGGGGGGCAGCCCCAGCATTTT.

The V gene is TRBV30, the J gene TRBJ2-5, with TRBD2 matching 8 bases. Per germline, CDR1 GTSNPN and CDR2 SVGIG (reference sequence). With 3 bases clipped from V and 4 bases from J, the junction kept 10 bases outside the gene matches. The CDR3 has 15 amino acids. CDR3: CAWSIPRGGSETQYF. Here the CDR3 DNA reads TGTGCCTGGAGCATTCCTCGGGGGGGCTCAGAGACCCAGTACTTC. Combining the CDR3 with reference TRBV30 and TRBJ2-5 gives the whole variable domain SQTIHQWPATLVQPVGSPLSLECTVEGTSNPNLYWYRQAAGRGLQLLFYSVGIGQISSEVPQNLSASRPQDRQFILSSKKLLLSDSGFYLCAWSIPRGGSETQYFGPGTRLLVL.

The genes are TRBV28 and TRBJ1-5, with a weak D call TRBD1 (6 bases). V gave up 6 bases and J gave up 2 bases, with 14 bases separating them. Germline V gene sequence: CDR1 MDHEN, CDR2 SYDVKM. The CDR3 sequence is 15 residues long. CDR3 residues: CASRSGGLGNQPQHF. The CDR3 DNA reads as TGTGCCAGCAGGTCCGGGGGGCTGGGCAATCAGCCCCAGCATTTT. The whole variable domain, remainder taken from reference TRBV28 and TRBJ1-5, is DVKVTQSSRYLVKRTGEKVFLECVQDMDHENMFWYRQDPGLGLRLIYFSYDVKMKEKGDIPEGYSVSREKKERFSLILESASTNQTSMYLCASRSGGLGNQPQHFGDGTRLSIL.

The chain carries TRBV18 and TRBJ1-1, with a weak D call TRBD1 (6 bases). V gave up 3 bases and J gave up 4 bases, with 9 bases separating them. This CDR3 has 13 amino acids. Germline lookup yields CDR1 KGHSH and CDR2 LQKENI. The CDR3 protein is CASSPGGFTEAFF. In DNA form, the CDR3 reads TGTGCCAGCTCACCGGGGGGCTTCACTGAAGCTTTCTTT. Looking up the rest from reference TRBV18 and TRBJ1-1 gives the full variable domain: NAGVMQNPRHLVRRRGQEARLRCSPMKGHSHVYWYRQLPEEGLKFMVYLQKENIIDESGMPKERFSAEFPKEGPSILRIQQVVRGDSAAYFCASSPGGFTEAFFGQGTRLTVV.

The gene calls are TRBV27 and TRBJ1-4; TRBD1 agrees at 8 bases. The CDR3 spans 17 residues. The V segment lost 8 bases and the J segment 8 bases; nucleotides outside the gene matches: 19. CDR1 and CDR2 (germline): MNHEY, SMNVEV (reference sequence). The CDR3 here is CASEDQEWDRKGEKLFF. CDR3 sequence (DNA): TGTGCCAGCGAAGATCAGGAGTGGGACAGGAAGGGAGAAAAACTGTTTTTT.

The V and J genes are TRBV28 and TRBJ2-3, with D possibly being TRBD1 or TRBD2 (6 bases each). The CDR3 totals 15 residues. CDR1 is MDHEN and CDR2 is SYDVKM in the germline V gene. Trimming removed 5 bases at V and 0 bases at J, with 12 bases between. The CDR3 DNA reads as TGTGCCAGCAGTGCTTGGGGGGCTAGCACAGATACGCAGTATTTT. Its translation: CASSAWGASTDTQYF.

This clone has just one count. The gene calls are TRBV5-4 and TRBJ2-3; TRBD2 matches at 14 bases. The V gene end was trimmed by 4 bases and the J gene end by 3 bases; junction bases not matched to a gene: 4. The CDR3 length is 16 residues. CDR1 is SGHNT, CDR2 YYREEE, per germline (reference sequence). CDR3 protein: CASSLGTSGRTDTQYF. The DNA for the CDR3 is TGTGCCAGCAGCCTCGGGACTAGCGGGAGAACAGATACGCAGTATTTT.

This clone was found once. This sequence joins TRBV30 and TRBJ2-7; 12 bases line up with TRBD1. The CDR3 runs 14 residues. Per the germline V gene, CDR1 is GTSNPN and CDR2 is SVGIG (reference sequence). Trimming at V came to 5 bases and at J to 7 bases, leaving 9 bases not matched to a gene. In DNA, the CDR3 is TGTGCCTGGGAAAGGGGACAGGGGGCAGGGGAGCAGTACTTC. Amino acids: CAWERGQGAGEQYF. The full variable domain, completed using reference TRBV30 and TRBJ2-7, is SQTIHQWPATLVQPVGSPLSLECTVEGTSNPNLYWYRQAAGRGLQLLFYSVGIGQISSEVPQNLSASRPQDRQFILSSKKLLLSDSGFYLCAWERGQGAGEQYFGPGTRLTVT.

The CDR3 bases are TGTGCCAGCAGTGAATTGGGTCCCTCTGGAAACACCATATATTTT. Amino acid sequence: CASSELGPSGNTIYF. The chain is built from TRBV6-1 and TRBJ1-3; the D is unclear. The CDR3 covers 15 residues. Germline values: CDR1 MNHNS, CDR2 SASEGT. The V and J ends lost 2 bases and 0 bases respectively, with 8 bases between them.

The chain has TRBV28 and TRBJ2-3; 11 bases match TRBD2. With 4 bases clipped from V and 3 bases from J, the junction kept 9 bases outside the gene matches. Germline V CDR1 and CDR2: MDHEN, SYDVKM. The CDR3 consists of 17 residues. CDR3 protein: CASSYIAGGPETDTQYF. CDR3 in DNA: TGTGCCAGCAGTTACATAGCGGGAGGGCCAGAGACAGATACGCAGTATTTT.

The CDR3 DNA reads TGCGCCAGCAGCCCGCGAGCGGGAAGCACAGATACGCAGTATTTT. Amino acid sequence: CASSPRAGSTDTQYF. The chain carries TRBV4-1 and TRBJ2-3, with TRBD2 matching over 7 bases. The germline V gene has CDR1 MGHRA and CDR2 YSYEKL. The CDR3 extends over 15 amino acids. Trimming at V came to 4 bases and at J to 0 bases, leaving 4 bases not matched to a gene.

V is TRBV6-5 and J is TRBJ2-7; D is unresolved. CDR3 length: 13 amino acids. Germline V lookup: CDR1 MNHEY, CDR2 SVGAGI. Trimming shortened V by 5 bases and J by 5 bases, and 13 bases separated the two germline ends. CDR3 residues: CASSEALVDEQYF. CDR3 DNA sequence: TGTGCCAGCAGTGAAGCGCTTGTGGACGAGCAGTACTTC.

This chain connects TRBV20-1 to TRBJ2-7; D unclear. Trimming took 0 bases from V and 7 from J, leaving 7 bases between them. Germline V gives CDR1 DFQATT, CDR2 SNEGSKA (reference sequence). The CDR3 is 11 amino acids. The CDR3 nucleotides read TGCAGTGCTAGAGATCGGCTTGAGCAGTACTTC. Encoded protein: CSARDRLEQYF.

The rearrangement links TRBV27 to TRBJ2-7, with 9 bases fitting TRBD1. Germline-derived CDR1 and CDR2 are MNHEY and SMNVEV (reference sequence). The CDR3 covers 14 residues. The V gene end was trimmed by 3 bases and the J gene end by 3 bases; junction bases not matched to a gene: 3. The CDR3 DNA reads TGTGCCAGCAGTTTTAGGGACAGGGACTACGAGCAGTACTTC. This codes for CASSFRDRDYEQYF.

The chain recombines TRBV7-2 with TRBJ2-2; no definite D call. The CDR3 extends over 16 amino acids. The germline V and J ends were trimmed by 5 bases and 1 base, with 14 bases remaining between them. In germline, CDR1 is SGHTA, CDR2 FQGNSA. The CDR3 is CASSRRLWVNTGELFF. CDR3 DNA sequence: TGTGCCAGCAGCCGGCGCCTCTGGGTGAACACCGGGGAGCTGTTTTTT.

This chain joins TRBV10-3 and TRBJ1-5; D may be TRBD1 (5 bases). The germline gives CDR1 ENHRY, CDR2 SYGVKD. Trimming removed 0 bases at V and 3 bases at J, with 12 bases between. The CDR3 totals 16 residues. In DNA, the CDR3 is TGTGCCATCAGTGAGTCGAAGGGACGGAACAATCAGCCCCAGCATTTT. Translated: CAISESKGRNNQPQHF.